A single sample is the source of the 5 T cell receptor beta chains below, sequenced in a study of blood T cell repertoires in COVID-19. Sequenced by immunoSEQ multiplex PCR; TCRdb stores in-frame clones only, minus some. The repertoire has roughly 100,000 clones, 80% of them found once; the top ten carry roughly 15%. Sequenced sample: peripheral blood. The source is a woman of 80 years or more with active or convalescent COVID-19.

This clone came up once. The J gene is TRBJ1-5, the V gene TRBV19; D unresolved. CDR1 LNHDA and CDR2 SQIVND come from the germline V gene (reference sequence). This CDR3 contains 13 residues. Trimming cost V 5 bases and J 5 bases, with 10 bases left between them. The CDR3 loop reads CASSAYVDQPQHF. In DNA form, the CDR3 reads TGTGCCAGTAGTGCCTATGTAGATCAGCCCCAGCATTTT.

The gene calls are TRBV15 and TRBJ1-2; 8 positions agree with TRBD1. In germline, CDR1 is LNHNV, CDR2 YYDKDF (reference sequence). The CDR3 is made up of 12 amino acids. V was clipped by 6 bases and J by 8 bases; unmatched bases: 5. The CDR3 sequence: CATRMRTGGYTF. The CDR3 DNA reads as TGTGCCACCAGAATGAGGACAGGGGGCTACACCTTC. Drawing the rest from reference TRBV15 and TRBJ1-2, the complete variable domain is DAMVIQNPRYQVTQFGKPVTLSCSQTLNHNVMYWYQQKSSQAPKLLFHYYDKDFNNEADTPDNFQSRRPNTSFCFLDIRSPGLGDTAMYLCATRMRTGGYTFGSGTRLTVV.

The J gene is TRBJ2-7, the V gene TRBV3-1 (or the pseudogene TRBV3-2); 13 bases are a match to TRBD2. The CDR3 has 17 amino acids. Germline CDR1 LGHDT, CDR2 YNNKEL (reference sequence). Losses at the gene ends were 3 bases for V and 0 bases for J; bases not matched to a gene: 5. The CDR3 DNA reads as TGTGCCAGCAGCCAGCAAGGACTAGCGGGGGCCTCCTACGAGCAGTACTTC. Amino acid sequence: CASSQQGLAGASYEQYF.

This clone was detected only a few times. The chain has TRBV6-4 and TRBJ2-5; D is perhaps TRBD1 (5 bases). Trimming took 6 bases from V and 1 from J, leaving 9 bases between them. CDR3 length: 13 residues. Looked up from germline, CDR1 is MRHNA and CDR2 is SNTAGT. CDR3 region: CASSETAQETQYF. The CDR3 region has the DNA TGTGCCAGCAGCGAGACAGCCCAAGAGACCCAGTACTTC.

This chain links TRBV4-2 with TRBJ1-1; possibly TRBD1 for D (6 bases). Trimming stripped 0 bases from V and 7 bases from J, with 9 bases between. CDR3 length equals 13 residues. Per germline, CDR1 LGHNA and CDR2 YNFKEQ. Written as DNA, the CDR3 is TGTGCCAGCAGCCAAGACGGGACATTTGAAGCTTTCTTT. It specifies CASSQDGTFEAFF.